This T cell receptor beta chain was recovered during a study of shared T cell receptors in the human thymus. The repertoire was sequenced with immunoSEQ multiplex PCR; TCRdb's copy has only in-frame clones and lacks some. The sample holds some 720,000 clones, 88% seen once. The V gene end was trimmed by 6 bases and the J gene end by 5 bases; junction bases not matched to a gene: 13. The CDR3 is made up of 17 amino acids. CDR1 and CDR2 (germline): MGHDK, SYGVNS. These data were likewise used in another study, on human thymus T cells. That report notes: The donor group consisted of healthy Finnish infants who were having corrective surgery for congenital heart defects. The thymus was resected at corrective cardiac surgery. The related literature has documented a marked overlap of thymic repertoires among unrelated individuals.

V gene TRBV25-1 combines with J gene TRBJ1-1, with TRBD1 matching 12 bases. The receptor's source is a boy younger than two with a congenital heart defect. Sequences were obtained from thymocytes. CDR3 coding DNA: TGTGCCAGCAGAATAGACCGGGACAGGGGGCGCGTGACTGAAGCTTTCTTT. Amino acids: CASRIDRDRGRVTEAFF.